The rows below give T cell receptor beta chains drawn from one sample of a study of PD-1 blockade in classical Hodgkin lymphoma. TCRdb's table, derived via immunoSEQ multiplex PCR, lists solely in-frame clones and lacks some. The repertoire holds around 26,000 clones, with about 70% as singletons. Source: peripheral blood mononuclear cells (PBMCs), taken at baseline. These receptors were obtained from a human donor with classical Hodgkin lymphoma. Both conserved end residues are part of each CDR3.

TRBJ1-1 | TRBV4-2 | CASSQDLQVGGGTEAFF
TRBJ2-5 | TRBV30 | CAWRDRLLLAGEYF
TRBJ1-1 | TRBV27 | CASRAQGVAEAFF
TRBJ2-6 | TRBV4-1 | CASSQGPNLENVLTF
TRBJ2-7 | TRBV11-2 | CASSTNRVSYEQYF
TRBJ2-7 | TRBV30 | CAWKIAYEQYF
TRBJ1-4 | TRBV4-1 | CASSQVKGSTNEKLFF
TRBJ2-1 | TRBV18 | CASSLAGGTYNEQFF
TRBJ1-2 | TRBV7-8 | CASSSSAGNYGYTF
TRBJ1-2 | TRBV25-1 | CASSEDRGLGVDYGYTF
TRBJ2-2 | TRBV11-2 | CASSLVEGGELFF
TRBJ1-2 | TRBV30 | CAWSLPHSNYGYTF
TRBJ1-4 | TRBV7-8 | CASSRPGYNEKLFF
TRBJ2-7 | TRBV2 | CASSHSGTGNSYEQYF
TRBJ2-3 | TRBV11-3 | CASSRLAGVNTDTQYF
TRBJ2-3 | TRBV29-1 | CSAPARLTDTQYF
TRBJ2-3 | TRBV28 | CASSIPRTGTDTQYF
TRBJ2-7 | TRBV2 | CASFNYEQYF
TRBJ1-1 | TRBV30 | CAWSEYTGNTEAFF
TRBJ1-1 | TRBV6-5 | CASSYGLSTEAFF
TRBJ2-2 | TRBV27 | CASSPDFGQLTGELFF
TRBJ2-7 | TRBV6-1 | CASSEWWESSYEQYF
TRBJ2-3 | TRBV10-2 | CASSESITLRHAGTQYF
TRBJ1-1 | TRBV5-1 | CASSSYRGGTEAFF
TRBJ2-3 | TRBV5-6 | CASSLGPGGAADTQYF
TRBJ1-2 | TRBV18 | CASSPPGQAHPLVGYTF
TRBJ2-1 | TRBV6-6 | CASSYLTGSNEQFF
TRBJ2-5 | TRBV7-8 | CASSKDRGSETQYF
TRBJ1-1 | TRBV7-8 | CASSFGPENTEAFF
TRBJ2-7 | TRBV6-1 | CASRAGPYEQYF
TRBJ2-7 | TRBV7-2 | CASSLDGTDTYEQYF
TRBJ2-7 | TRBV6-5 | CASSWSGTRDEQYF
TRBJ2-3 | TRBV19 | CASSSRIYSSDGYTQYF
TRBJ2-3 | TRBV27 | CASSSGGPGGPPDTQYF
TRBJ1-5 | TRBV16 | CASSQFRDRGHSNQPQHF
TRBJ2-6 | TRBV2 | CASSPYGANVLTF
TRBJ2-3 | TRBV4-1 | CASSPLLAGVTDTQYF
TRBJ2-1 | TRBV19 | CATNIGGGQFF
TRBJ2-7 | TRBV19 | CASSMAEKNEQYF
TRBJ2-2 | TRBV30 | CAWSAPPPGELFF
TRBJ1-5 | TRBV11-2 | CASSFGGNQPQHF